The source of this T cell receptor (beta chain) is a study of blood T cell repertoires in COVID-19. In the original analysis: Reference gene primer amplification gave estimated nucleated cell counts. Assay: immunoSEQ multiplex PCR; the TCRdb copy retains only in-frame clones and omits some. The V and J calls and clone size are taken from that table; D and trimming were inferred from the DNA. The sample holds over 100,000 clones, roughly 80% seen once. Trimming stripped 6 bases from V and 6 bases from J, with 14 bases between. The CDR3 consists of 13 residues. The germline gives CDR1 MNHEY, CDR2 SVGAGI.

The sequenced sample consisted of peripheral blood. The TCR was taken from a man in his 70s with acute or convalescent COVID-19. The chain employs TRBV6-5 and TRBJ1-1; D gene uncertain. The CDR3 DNA follows: TGTGCCAGCAGGCACCGGGATACCTCTGAAGCTTTCTTT. It encodes CASRHRDTSEAFF.